This section outlines one TCR beta chain sequence together with its context. This entry belongs to a study of OX40 agonist ivuxolimab in advanced cancers. V lost 5 bases and J lost 1, with 15 bases in between. The V gene's germline CDR1 is PRHDT and CDR2 FYEKMQ (reference sequence). CDR3 length equals 16 residues. Only in-frame clones appear in the TCRdb table, and some are missing; sequencing was by immunoSEQ multiplex PCR. The sample shows 90,000 to 100,000 clones, 75% to 90% of them seen only once. This chain connects TRBV13 to TRBJ2-4; D not certain. This sample comprised CD4+ or CD8+ T cells sorted from blood, obtained in a trial of the OX40 agonist ivuxolimab. The TCR sequence derives from an adult with an advanced solid tumor such as melanoma, head and neck, liver or kidney cancer. The CDR3 sequence is CASSPTDIGAKNIQYF. CDR3 bases: TGTGCCAGCAGCCCAACAGACATTGGGGCCAAAAACATTCAGTACTTC.